The TCR beta chain described here comes from a study of blood T cell repertoires in COVID-19. V lost 0 bases, J lost 6 bases, and 12 bases lay in between. CDR1 is SGHNT and CDR2 is YENEEA in the germline V gene. The CDR3 totals 15 residues. Profiling relied on immunoSEQ multiplex PCR, and the TCRdb table lists in-frame clones only, not all of them. The repertoire includes 430,000 or so clones, over 75% of them detected once, and less than 2% sits in the top ten. What was sequenced was PBMCs or T cells enriched from blood (not recorded which). The source is a woman in her thirties or forties who had recovered from COVID-19. The rearrangement uses TRBV11-3 and TRBJ2-1; D may be TRBD1 (6 bases). CDR3 sequence: CASSLEMGASNEQFF. For the CDR3, the DNA is TGTGCCAGCAGCTTAGAAATGGGGGCGAGCAATGAGCAGTTCTTC.